This is a list of T cell receptor beta chains from one sample in a study of spatial heterogeneity in lung cancer. TCRdb re-called the 5' RACE reads with MiXCR, one entry per CDR3 protein. The table lists roughly 80,000 distinct CDR3 sequences, 7.5% to 9.5% of them singletons. The specimen was PBMCs, collected at surgery. The receptors come from a male donor with early-stage non-small cell lung cancer. Both conserved end residues are part of each CDR3. D genes are given only for firm matches. Size is omitted from some rows. Given values are once, few, many or a class for expanded clones.

clone_size: many
j_call: TRBJ2-3
v_call: TRBV7-8
d_call: NA
cdr3_nt: TGTGCCAGCAGCTTAATTCCGATGGATACGCAGTATTTT
cdr3_aa: CASSLIPMDTQYF

clone_size: few
j_call: TRBJ2-1
v_call: TRBV6-1
d_call: NA
cdr3_nt: TGTGCCAGCAGTGCCCCAGTTAACCGTTCCTACAATGAGCAGTTCTTC
cdr3_aa: CASSAPVNRSYNEQFF

clone_size: NA
j_call: TRBJ2-1
v_call: TRBV11-2
d_call: NA
cdr3_nt: TGTGCCAGCAGCTTAATCCCCGACCCGAATTACAATGAGCAGTTCTTC
cdr3_aa: CASSLIPDPNYNEQFF

clone_size: many
j_call: TRBJ1-1
v_call: TRBV7-6
d_call: TRBD1
cdr3_nt: TGTGCCAGCAGCAGGACAGGGGGCGGAATCACTGAAGCTTTCTTT
cdr3_aa: CASSRTGGGITEAFF

clone_size: few
j_call: TRBJ2-2
v_call: TRBV4-3
d_call: NA
cdr3_nt: TGCGCCAGCAGCCAAGGCCTAGCGAGCACCGGGGAGCTGTTTTTT
cdr3_aa: CASSQGLASTGELFF

clone_size: few
j_call: TRBJ2-6
v_call: TRBV5-1
d_call: NA
cdr3_nt: TGCGCCAGCAGCTCCGGGAACTCTGGGGCCAACGTCCTGACTTTC
cdr3_aa: CASSSGNSGANVLTF

clone_size: many
j_call: TRBJ2-7
v_call: TRBV5-5
d_call: TRBD1
cdr3_nt: TGTGCCAGCACCACCCGGACAGGCTCCTACGAGCAGTACTTC
cdr3_aa: CASTTRTGSYEQYF

clone_size: NA
j_call: TRBJ2-1
v_call: TRBV27
d_call: TRBD1
cdr3_nt: TGTGCCAGCAGTTGGGACAGGAAAGGGGATTACAATGAGCAGTTCTTC
cdr3_aa: CASSWDRKGDYNEQFF

clone_size: few
j_call: TRBJ1-3
v_call: TRBV24-1
d_call: TRBD1
cdr3_nt: TGTGCCACCAGTGATTCCCGGACAGGAGGAAACACCATATATTTT
cdr3_aa: CATSDSRTGGNTIYF

clone_size: NA
j_call: TRBJ2-1
v_call: TRBV12-3/TRBV12-4
d_call: NA
cdr3_nt: TGTGCCAGCAGTCCCCCCTTGGGGCTAATGAATGAGCAGTTCTTC
cdr3_aa: CASSPPLGLMNEQFF

clone_size: NA
j_call: TRBJ1-5
v_call: TRBV12-3/TRBV12-4
d_call: NA
cdr3_nt: TGTGCCAGCAGCCCCGAGGGCAATCAGCCCCAGCATTTT
cdr3_aa: CASSPEGNQPQHF

clone_size: NA
j_call: TRBJ1-1
v_call: TRBV7-3
d_call: NA
cdr3_nt: TGTGCCAGCAGCTTGACGGGACCGCTGAACACTGAAGCTTTCTTT
cdr3_aa: CASSLTGPLNTEAFF

clone_size: many
j_call: TRBJ2-1
v_call: TRBV4-3
d_call: TRBD1
cdr3_nt: TGCGCCAGCAGCCCCCGGACAGGGGGTGATGAGCAGTTCTTC
cdr3_aa: CASSPRTGGDEQFF

clone_size: many
j_call: TRBJ1-1
v_call: TRBV19
d_call: TRBD1
cdr3_nt: TGTGCCAGTAGCGCGGGACAGGGTTTTAAAGCTTTCTTT
cdr3_aa: CASSAGQGFKAFF

clone_size: NA
j_call: TRBJ1-1
v_call: TRBV5-5
d_call: NA
cdr3_nt: TGTGCCAGCAGCTTGGTGACAGGTCATACGGGCACTGAAGCTTTCTTT
cdr3_aa: CASSLVTGHTGTEAFF

clone_size: NA
j_call: TRBJ2-7
v_call: TRBV4-3
d_call: NA
cdr3_nt: TGCGCCAGCAGCCATAGTCCAGGACCCTACGAGCAGTACTTC
cdr3_aa: CASSHSPGPYEQYF

clone_size: NA
j_call: TRBJ2-7
v_call: TRBV5-1
d_call: TRBD1
cdr3_nt: TGCGCCAGCAGGTCAGGGGGCATCAGCGAGCAGTACTTC
cdr3_aa: CASRSGGISEQYF

clone_size: many
j_call: TRBJ2-3
v_call: TRBV5-1
d_call: NA
cdr3_nt: TGCGCCAGCTGGTCTGGACTACTCCGCACAGATACGCAGTATTTT
cdr3_aa: CASWSGLLRTDTQYF

clone_size: NA
j_call: TRBJ2-5
v_call: TRBV6-5
d_call: NA
cdr3_nt: TGTGCCAGCACTAGGGGAGAGACCCAGTACTTC
cdr3_aa: CASTRGETQYF

clone_size: NA
j_call: TRBJ1-1
v_call: TRBV29-1
d_call: NA
cdr3_nt: TGCAGCGTTGGGTCCTCCCCGACTGAAGCTTTCTTT
cdr3_aa: CSVGSSPTEAFF

clone_size: many
j_call: TRBJ2-7
v_call: TRBV5-1
d_call: TRBD1
cdr3_nt: TGCGCCAGCAGCACGGGACAGGGTGGCGAGTACTTC
cdr3_aa: CASSTGQGGEYF

clone_size: few
j_call: TRBJ1-1
v_call: TRBV2
d_call: TRBD1
cdr3_nt: TGTGCCAGCAGTGTGACAGGGAGGGACACTGAAGCTTTCTTT
cdr3_aa: CASSVTGRDTEAFF

clone_size: many
j_call: TRBJ2-5
v_call: TRBV5-4
d_call: TRBD2
cdr3_nt: TGTGCCAGCAGCTTGGCTGGGACTAGCGGGGGAACTCAAGAGACCCAGTACTTC
cdr3_aa: CASSLAGTSGGTQETQYF

clone_size: few
j_call: TRBJ1-2
v_call: TRBV25-1
d_call: NA
cdr3_nt: TGTGCCAGCAGGAACGAGGCGAACTATGGCTACACCTTC
cdr3_aa: CASRNEANYGYTF

clone_size: NA
j_call: TRBJ2-2
v_call: TRBV2
d_call: NA
cdr3_nt: TGTGCCAGCAGTGAAGCGAGGGGGGACACCGGGGAGCTGTTTTTT
cdr3_aa: CASSEARGDTGELFF

clone_size: many
j_call: TRBJ2-3
v_call: TRBV12-3/TRBV12-4
d_call: TRBD1
cdr3_nt: TGTGCCAGTTCTTTAGACAGGGCGGTCACAGATACGCAGTATTTT
cdr3_aa: CASSLDRAVTDTQYF

clone_size: NA
j_call: TRBJ2-2
v_call: TRBV7-7
d_call: NA
cdr3_nt: TGTGCCAGCAGCCAGCAGGGCCGGGGGACCGGGGAGCTGTTTTTT
cdr3_aa: CASSQQGRGTGELFF

clone_size: NA
j_call: TRBJ1-1
v_call: TRBV7-2
d_call: NA
cdr3_nt: TGTGCCAGCAACTTAGCGTGGAGTGGAACTGAAGCTTTCTTT
cdr3_aa: CASNLAWSGTEAFF

clone_size: NA
j_call: TRBJ2-5
v_call: TRBV5-1
d_call: TRBD2
cdr3_nt: TGCGCCAGCAGCTCCCCGGGACTAGCGGGACGAGAGACCCAGTACTTC
cdr3_aa: CASSSPGLAGRETQYF

clone_size: many
j_call: TRBJ2-1
v_call: TRBV12-3/TRBV12-4
d_call: TRBD2
cdr3_nt: TGTGCCAGCAGCTTAGCGGGAGGGGGGCCCAATGAGCAGTTCTTC
cdr3_aa: CASSLAGGGPNEQFF

clone_size: many
j_call: TRBJ2-2
v_call: TRBV19
d_call: NA
cdr3_nt: TGTGCCAGTTCCCCCGGGACCGACACCGGGGAGCTGTTTTTT
cdr3_aa: CASSPGTDTGELFF